This T cell receptor (beta chain) was observed in a study of CD8+ T cells in alopecia areata. cDNA reverse transcribed from extracted RNA served as the sequencing template. The repertoire was sequenced with immunoSEQ multiplex PCR; TCRdb's copy has only in-frame clones and lacks some. Seen here are 180,000 or so clones, roughly 60% observed once, and the top ten hold roughly 17%. This clone showed up just a few times. Its antigen is unknown. Indicated treatment: oral pan-JAK inhibitor, 5-10 mg twice daily. This CDR3 has 15 amino acids. The V end was cut by 2 bases, the J end by 2 bases, with 10 bases between. CDR1 is MNHEY, CDR2 SVGAGI, per germline. Study results and caveats: Alopecia totalis/universalis scalp especially showed more expanded CD8+ clones than normal scalp. Many of the expanded lesional clones endured in scalp and blood while on tofacitinib.

V usage is TRBV6-5 and J usage is TRBJ1-5; unclear D gene. The specimen was CD4+ T cells sorted from blood, collected at roughly week 58, from a patient treated with tofacitinib. This receptor was identified in a human donor with alopecia areata. The CDR3 DNA reads as TGTGCCAGCAGTTACACCGGAGGTGGCAATCAGCCCCAGCATTTT. It is translated as CASSYTGGGNQPQHF.